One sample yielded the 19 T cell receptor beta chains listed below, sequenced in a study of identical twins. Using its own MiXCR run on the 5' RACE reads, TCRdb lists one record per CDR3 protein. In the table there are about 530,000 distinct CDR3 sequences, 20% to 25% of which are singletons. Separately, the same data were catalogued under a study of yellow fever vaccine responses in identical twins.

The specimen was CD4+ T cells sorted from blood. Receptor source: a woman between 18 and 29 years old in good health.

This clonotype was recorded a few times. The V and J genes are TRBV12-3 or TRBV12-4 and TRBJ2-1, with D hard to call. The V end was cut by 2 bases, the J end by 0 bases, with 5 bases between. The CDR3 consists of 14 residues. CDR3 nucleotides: TGTGCCAGCAGTTTAATGCCCTCCTACAATGAGCAGTTCTTC. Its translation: CASSLMPSYNEQFF.

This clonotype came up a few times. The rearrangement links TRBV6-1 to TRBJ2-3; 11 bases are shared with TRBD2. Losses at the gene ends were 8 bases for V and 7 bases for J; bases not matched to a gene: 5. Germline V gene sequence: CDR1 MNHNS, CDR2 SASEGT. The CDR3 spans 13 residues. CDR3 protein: CASLAGGLYTQYF. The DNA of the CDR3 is TGTGCCAGCTTAGCGGGGGGGCTCTATACGCAGTATTTT.

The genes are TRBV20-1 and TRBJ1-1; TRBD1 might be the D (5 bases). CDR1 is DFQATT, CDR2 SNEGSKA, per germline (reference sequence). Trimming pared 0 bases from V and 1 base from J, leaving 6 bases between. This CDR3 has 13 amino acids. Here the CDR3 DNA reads TGCAGTGCTAGAGAAACAGGGAACACTGAAGCTTTCTTT. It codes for CSARETGNTEAFF.

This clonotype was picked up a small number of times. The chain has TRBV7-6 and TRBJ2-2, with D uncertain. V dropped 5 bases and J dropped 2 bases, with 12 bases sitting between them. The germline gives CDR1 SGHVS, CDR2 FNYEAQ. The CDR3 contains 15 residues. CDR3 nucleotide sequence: TGTGCCAGCAGCGTTTCGACATTTAACACCGGGGAGCTGTTTTTT. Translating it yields CASSVSTFNTGELFF.

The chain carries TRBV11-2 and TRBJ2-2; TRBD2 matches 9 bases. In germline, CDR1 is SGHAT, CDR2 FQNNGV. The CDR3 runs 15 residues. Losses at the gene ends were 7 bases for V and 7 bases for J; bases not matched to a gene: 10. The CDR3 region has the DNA TGTGCCAGCAACGAGCGGGGGGCATTCAGCGGGGAGCTGTTTTTT. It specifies CASNERGAFSGELFF.

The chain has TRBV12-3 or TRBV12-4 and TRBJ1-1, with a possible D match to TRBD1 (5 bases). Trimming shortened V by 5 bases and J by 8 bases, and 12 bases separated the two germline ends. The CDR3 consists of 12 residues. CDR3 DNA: TGTGCCAGCAGTGTACGACAGAGAGAAGCTTTCTTT. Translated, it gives CASSVRQREAFF.

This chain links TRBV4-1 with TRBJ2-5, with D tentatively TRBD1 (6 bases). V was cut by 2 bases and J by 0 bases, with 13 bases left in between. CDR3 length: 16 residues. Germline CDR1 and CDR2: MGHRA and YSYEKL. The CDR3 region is CASSQPGHLYQETQYF. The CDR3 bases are TGCGCCAGCAGCCAACCGGGACACTTGTACCAAGAGACCCAGTACTTC.

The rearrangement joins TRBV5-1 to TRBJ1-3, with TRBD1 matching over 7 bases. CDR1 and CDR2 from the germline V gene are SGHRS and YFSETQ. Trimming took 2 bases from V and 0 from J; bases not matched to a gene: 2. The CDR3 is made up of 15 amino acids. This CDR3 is CASSFQGGSGNTIYF. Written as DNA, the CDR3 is TGCGCCAGCAGCTTCCAGGGGGGCTCTGGAAACACCATATATTTT.

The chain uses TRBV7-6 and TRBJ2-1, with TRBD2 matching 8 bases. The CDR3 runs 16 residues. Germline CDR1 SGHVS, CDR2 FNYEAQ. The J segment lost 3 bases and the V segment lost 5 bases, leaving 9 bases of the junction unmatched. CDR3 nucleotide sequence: TGTGCCAGCAGCCCCAATAGCGGGATTTACTACAATGAGCAGTTCTTC. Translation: CASSPNSGIYYNEQFF.

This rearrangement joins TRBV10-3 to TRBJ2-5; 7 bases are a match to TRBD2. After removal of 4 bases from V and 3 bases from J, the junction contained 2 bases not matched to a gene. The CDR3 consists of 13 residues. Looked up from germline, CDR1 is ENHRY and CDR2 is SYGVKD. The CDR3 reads CAISGAGEETQYF. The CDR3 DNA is TGTGCCATCAGTGGCGCGGGGGAAGAGACCCAGTACTTC.

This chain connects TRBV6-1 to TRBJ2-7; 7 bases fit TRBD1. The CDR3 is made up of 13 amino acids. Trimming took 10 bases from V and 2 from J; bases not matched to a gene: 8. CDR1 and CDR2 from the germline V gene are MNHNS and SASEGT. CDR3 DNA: TGTGCCACCTCGGGACAGAACCCCTACGAGCAGTACTTC. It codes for CATSGQNPYEQYF.

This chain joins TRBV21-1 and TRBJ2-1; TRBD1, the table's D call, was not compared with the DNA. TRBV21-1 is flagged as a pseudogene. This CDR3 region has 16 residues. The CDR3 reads CASSTCAGGSYNEQFF. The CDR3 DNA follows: TGTGCCAGCAGCACCTGTGCGGGGGGCTCCTACAATGAGCAGTTCTTC.

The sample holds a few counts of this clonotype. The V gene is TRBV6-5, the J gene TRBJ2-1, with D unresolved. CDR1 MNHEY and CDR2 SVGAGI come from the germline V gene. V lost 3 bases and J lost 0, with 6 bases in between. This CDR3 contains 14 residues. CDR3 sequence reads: CASSYGASYNEQFF. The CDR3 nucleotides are TGTGCCAGCAGTTATGGAGCCTCCTACAATGAGCAGTTCTTC.

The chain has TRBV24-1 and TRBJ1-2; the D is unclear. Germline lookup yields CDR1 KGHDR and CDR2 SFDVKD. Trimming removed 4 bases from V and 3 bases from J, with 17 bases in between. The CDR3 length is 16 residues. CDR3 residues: CATSDPVTPGDYGYTF. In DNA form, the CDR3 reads TGTGCCACCAGTGACCCCGTCACCCCTGGTGACTATGGCTACACCTTC.

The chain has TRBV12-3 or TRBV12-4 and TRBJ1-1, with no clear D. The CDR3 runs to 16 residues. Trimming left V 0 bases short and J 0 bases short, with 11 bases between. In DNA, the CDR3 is TGTGCCAGCAGTTTAGCGCTTACGACATTGAACACTGAAGCTTTCTTT. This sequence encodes CASSLALTTLNTEAFF.

The CDR3 is CASSPLAGDYEQYV. Written as DNA, the CDR3 is TGCGCCAGCAGCCCGCTAGCGGGAGACTACGAGCAGTACGTC. This sequence joins TRBV4-1 and TRBJ2-7; 10 bases are shared with TRBD2. CDR1 and CDR2 (germline): MGHRA, YSYEKL. Trimming cost V 4 bases and J 3 bases; bases outside gene matches: 3. The CDR3 extends over 14 amino acids.

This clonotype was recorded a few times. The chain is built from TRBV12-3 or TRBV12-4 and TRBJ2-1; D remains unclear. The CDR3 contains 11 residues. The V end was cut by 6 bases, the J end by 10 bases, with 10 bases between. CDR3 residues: CASSTVSEQFF. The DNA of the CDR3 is TGTGCCAGCAGCACTGTTTCGGAGCAGTTCTTC.

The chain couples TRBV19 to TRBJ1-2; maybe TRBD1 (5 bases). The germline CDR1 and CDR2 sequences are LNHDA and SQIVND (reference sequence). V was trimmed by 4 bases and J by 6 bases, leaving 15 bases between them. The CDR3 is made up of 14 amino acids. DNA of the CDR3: TGTGCCAGTAGTACCCGGGGGGTCGGGGATGGCTACACCTTC. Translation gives CASSTRGVGDGYTF.

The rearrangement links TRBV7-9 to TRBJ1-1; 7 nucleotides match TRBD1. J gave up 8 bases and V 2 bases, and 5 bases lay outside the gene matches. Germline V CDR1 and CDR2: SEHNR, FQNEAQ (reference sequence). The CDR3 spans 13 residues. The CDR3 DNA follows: TGTGCCAGCAGCTTATCCAGGGGGGTGGAAGCTTTCTTT. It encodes CASSLSRGVEAFF.